This T cell receptor beta chain was sequenced during a study of T cell responses to AZD1222 COVID-19 vaccine. Background on the study: Researchers grouped second doses given at about 4 or about 12 weeks into one pool.

Study results and limitations: Variant regions that are unmutated are reportedly the target of nearly half of spike-specific TCRs. At baseline, just a handful of AZD1222 recipients tested seropositive. White British donors predominated, females outnumbered males, and clonal diversity was possibly underestimated.

A word on this clone: Its antigen is still unknown.

Assay used: immunoSEQ multiplex PCR; TCRdb lists only in-frame clones, some missing. The data show approximately 140,000 clones, 90% seen once. V dropped 0 bases and J dropped 4 bases, with 16 bases sitting between them. Germline-derived CDR1 and CDR2 are SGDLS and YYNGEE. This CDR3 spans 17 amino acids. The receptor comes from an adult in good health. The sample in question was peripheral blood, obtained on day 0 of AZD1222 vaccination. The V gene is TRBV9, the J gene TRBJ1-4; TRBD1 is a possible D gene (5 bases). Here the CDR3 DNA reads TGTGCCAGCAGCGTAGGAAATGTCGACAGACTTAATGAAAAACTGTTTTTT. It yields the protein CASSVGNVDRLNEKLFF.